The entry that follows covers one T cell receptor (beta chain) sequence. Its antigen is unknown. Unrecorded immune exposures were likely, despite nominal health at sampling. PCR involved 60 Vbeta and 13 Jbeta primers. The assay was immunoSEQ multiplex PCR, and TCRdb's table has in-frame clones only and misses some. The repertoire holds 200,000 to 300,000 clones, with just under 85% as singletons. This sample was included in a study of cytomegalovirus exposure and HLA in healthy donors. Study-wide results and caveats: There were some V segments, including TRBV6-2 and TRBV6-3, excluded as indistinguishable. Earlier results showed most TCR beta V segments being productive about 87% or about 30% of the time. Some TCR beta chains (roughly 150 of them) were listed as cytomegalovirus-associated.

CDR3 size: 15 residues. J gave up 2 bases and V 6 bases, and 7 bases lay outside the gene matches. Germline V lookup: CDR1 ENHRY, CDR2 SYGVKD. This TCR was sampled from a woman between 35 and 50 years old in good health and CMV-seropositive. Sequenced: PBMCs. The chain has TRBV10-3 and TRBJ2-7, with 10 bases fitting TRBD1. This chain's CDR3 is CAIRGGQGEAYEQYF. In nucleotides, the CDR3 is TGTGCCATCAGGGGCGGACAGGGGGAAGCCTACGAGCAGTACTTC.